These 8 T cell receptor beta chains originate from one sample sequenced in a study of T cells in women clearing cervical HPV infection. Measured with immunoSEQ multiplex PCR; TCRdb has only the in-frame clones, and not every one. Its table lists some 41,000 clones. Sequencing input: blood buffy coat. These TCRs come from a woman between 18 and 69 years old with a cervical HPV16 infection that either progressed to CIN3+ or cleared (not recorded which).

With regard to this clone: The CDR3 end falls 3 residues outside the read, so it is completed with the germline J gene. The V and J genes are TRBV30 and TRBJ2-3, with D perhaps matching TRBD1 (6 bases). Germline CDR1 and CDR2: GTSNPN and SVGIG (reference sequence). The CDR3 has 12 residues. The CDR3 bases that were read are TGTGCCTGGACGAGGGGGTTGGAGACG. It is translated as CAWTRGLET. The CDR3 as a whole reads CAWTRGLETQYF. Together with reference TRBV30 and TRBJ2-3, the CDR3 gives the full variable domain: SQTIHQWPATLVQPVGSPLSLECTVEGTSNPNLYWYRQAAGRGLQLLFYSVGIGQISSEVPQNLSASRPQDRQFILSSKKLLLSDSGFYLCAWTRGLETQYFGPGTRLTVL.

In the case of this clone: The CDR3 end falls 3 residues outside the read, so it is completed with the germline J gene. The chain combines TRBV19 with TRBJ1-2; no clear D gene. CDR3 length: 14 residues. Per the germline V gene, CDR1 is LNHDA and CDR2 is SQIVND (reference sequence). The CDR3 sequence is CASSRPQAHNDYTF. Incomplete CDR3 DNA: TGTGCCAGTAGTAGACCCCAGGCCCACAATGAC.

For this clone: The read comes to an end 3 residues before the CDR3 does, leaving the germline J gene to fill in the end. V gene TRBV7-8 combines with J gene TRBJ1-4, with D perhaps matching TRBD1 (6 bases). Trimming shortened V by 4 bases and J by 10 bases, and 10 bases separated the two germline ends. CDR3 size: 12 residues. Per germline, CDR1 SGHVS and CDR2 FQNEAQ. The covered CDR3 bases are TGTGCCAGCAGCTCAGGGGCTGGAAAA. This encodes CASSSGAGK. The full CDR3 is CASSSGAGKLFF.

As concerns this clone: The missing CDR3 end, 3 residues past where the read stops, is filled in from the germline J gene. The chain uses TRBV7-6 and TRBJ2-7; 9 positions agree with TRBD1. Germline V lookup: CDR1 SGHVS, CDR2 FNYEAQ. This CDR3 has 14 amino acids. Trimming removed 5 bases from V and 4 bases from J; junction bases left unmatched: 6. Here the CDR3 reads CASSGFGQGYEQYF. The CDR3 bases that were read are TGTGCCAGCAGCGGATTCGGACAGGGGTACGAG.

As to this clone: The CDR3 end falls 3 residues outside the read, so it is completed with the germline J gene. This chain joins TRBV28 and TRBJ2-7; 10 bases agree with TRBD1. The germline V gene encodes CDR1 MDHEN and CDR2 SYDVKM. The V and J ends lost 7 bases and 5 bases, in that order; junction bases with no gene match: 8. The CDR3 spans 14 residues. The part of the CDR3 DNA that was read is TGTGCCAGCAAAATCCGACAGGGGGCTGACGAG. Translated, it gives CASKIRQGADE. The CDR3, in full, reads CASKIRQGADEQYF. The variable domain in full, with the rest retrieved from reference TRBV28 and TRBJ2-7, is DVKVTQSSRYLVKRTGEKVFLECVQDMDHENMFWYRQDPGLGLRLIYFSYDVKMKEKGDIPEGYSVSREKKERFSLILESASTNQTSMYLCASKIRQGADEQYFGPGTRLTVT.

On this clone: The read ends 3 residues shy of where the CDR3 ends; the end is completed using the germline J gene. The chain couples TRBV7-8 to TRBJ2-3, with D possibly being TRBD1 or TRBD2 (5 bases each). This CDR3 comprises 13 residues. The V gene's germline CDR1 is SGHVS and CDR2 FQNEAQ. The CDR3 bases that were read are TGTGCCAGCAGCTCAGGGAGTCCTGAGACG. This sequence encodes CASSSGSPET. From start to end, the CDR3 is CASSSGSPETQYF.

Comments on this clone: The CDR3 is cut off 3 residues early in the read; its end comes from the germline J gene. V usage is TRBV14 and J usage is TRBJ2-1; the match to TRBD1 covers 9 bases. The CDR3 contains 16 residues. Germline V gives CDR1 SGHDN, CDR2 FVKESK. V was pared by 1 base and J by 4 bases, with 5 bases of the junction left unmatched. CDR3 DNA (partial): TGTGCCAGCAGCCAAGGGGCAGGGACAGGGTACAATGAG. Translation: CASSQGAGTGYNE. The full CDR3 is CASSQGAGTGYNEQFF.

A remark on this clone: The read ends 3 residues early relative to the CDR3; the germline J gene fills the gap. This rearrangement joins TRBV29-1 to TRBJ1-2; D gene uncertain. This CDR3 is built from 13 residues. The V and J ends lost 4 bases and 4 bases respectively, with 13 bases between them. Germline V gene data show CDR1 as SQVTM and CDR2 as ANQGSEA. The CDR3 DNA, read in part, is TGCAGCGTTGCCCCGGGGAGCGGCTATGGC. Its protein product is CSVAPGSGYG. The complete CDR3 protein is CSVAPGSGYGYTF.